This is a list of T cell receptor beta chains from one sample in a study of blood T cell repertoires in COVID-19. Measured with immunoSEQ multiplex PCR; TCRdb has only the in-frame clones, and not every one. The table shows approximately 200,000 clones, with nearly 90% occurring only once. Sequencing was carried out using PBMCs or T cells enriched from blood (not recorded which). The receptors derive from a young man who had recovered from COVID-19. Each CDR3 is given without its conserved first and last residue.

j_gene: TRBJ1-2
v_gene: TRBV28
CDR3aa: ASSTTPGRIYGYT

j_gene: TRBJ2-7
v_gene: TRBV5-1
CDR3aa: ASSVGGTGGHEQY

j_gene: TRBJ2-7
v_gene: TRBV11-2
CDR3aa: ASTSRARSSYHYEQY

j_gene: TRBJ1-5
v_gene: TRBV28
CDR3aa: ASRKGGVSNQPQH

j_gene: TRBJ2-5
v_gene: TRBV15
CDR3aa: ATSMGLAVKQETQY

j_gene: TRBJ1-2
v_gene: TRBV2
CDR3aa: ASMGVRTGSPRGGYT

j_gene: TRBJ2-7
v_gene: TRBV5-4
CDR3aa: ASSLARDRGSYEQY

j_gene: TRBJ1-4
v_gene: TRBV6-5
CDR3aa: ASSYRTVTTNEKLF

j_gene: TRBJ2-5
v_gene: TRBV7-6
CDR3aa: ASSLGAGGLETQY

j_gene: TRBJ2-7
v_gene: TRBV28
CDR3aa: ASRPTSPLPSYEQY

j_gene: TRBJ2-7
v_gene: TRBV6-5
CDR3aa: ASSPRTSGAGEQY

j_gene: TRBJ2-7
v_gene: TRBV28
CDR3aa: ASARGYEQY

j_gene: TRBJ2-3
v_gene: TRBV19
CDR3aa: ASIGWGQKDTQY

j_gene: TRBJ1-1
v_gene: TRBV10-3
CDR3aa: AIIAGMNTEAF

j_gene: TRBJ1-1
v_gene: TRBV20-1
CDR3aa: SASPWPAGTEAF

j_gene: TRBJ1-1
v_gene: TRBV2
CDR3aa: ASSREGRTNTEAF

j_gene: TRBJ1-1
v_gene: TRBV19
CDR3aa: ASSILGSGTEAF

j_gene: TRBJ2-7
v_gene: TRBV6-5
CDR3aa: ASSYSRTGTGWEQY

j_gene: TRBJ1-1
v_gene: TRBV11-1
CDR3aa: ASTPGGSGDTEAF

j_gene: TRBJ1-1
v_gene: TRBV7-9
CDR3aa: ASSLQTKNTEAF

j_gene: TRBJ2-6
v_gene: TRBV28
CDR3aa: ASSSQEASGANVLT

j_gene: TRBJ1-2
v_gene: TRBV7-2
CDR3aa: ASSLDGYQAPGYT